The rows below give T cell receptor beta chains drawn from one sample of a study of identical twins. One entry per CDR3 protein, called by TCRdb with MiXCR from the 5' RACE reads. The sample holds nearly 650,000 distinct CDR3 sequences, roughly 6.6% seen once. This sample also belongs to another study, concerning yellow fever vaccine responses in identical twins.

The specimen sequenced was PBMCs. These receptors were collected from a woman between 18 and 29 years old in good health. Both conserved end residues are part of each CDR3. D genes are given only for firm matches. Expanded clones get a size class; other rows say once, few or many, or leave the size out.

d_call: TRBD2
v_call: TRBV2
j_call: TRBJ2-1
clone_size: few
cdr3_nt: TGTGCCAGCAGAGTGCGGACTAGCGGGGGGGTCAATGAGCAGTTCTTC
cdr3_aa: CASRVRTSGGVNEQFF

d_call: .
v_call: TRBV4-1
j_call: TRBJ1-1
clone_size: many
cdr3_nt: TGCGCCAGCAGCCACCCCGCCCTGGGCACTGAAGCTTTCTTT
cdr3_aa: CASSHPALGTEAFF

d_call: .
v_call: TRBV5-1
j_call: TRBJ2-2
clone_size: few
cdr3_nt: TGCGCCAGCAGCACTTGGGGAACCGGGGAGCTGTTTTTT
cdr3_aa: CASSTWGTGELFF

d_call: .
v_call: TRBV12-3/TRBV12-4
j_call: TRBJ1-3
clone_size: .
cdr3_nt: TGTGCCAGCAGTTTAGTTAGCCAGCACCTTGGGGGAAACACCATATATTTT
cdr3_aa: CASSLVSQHLGGNTIYF

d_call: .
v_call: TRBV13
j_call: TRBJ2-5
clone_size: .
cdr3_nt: TGTGCCAGCAGGACCCGATTGGGGTGGGGGCAAGAGACCCAGTACTTC
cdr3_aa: CASRTRLGWGQETQYF

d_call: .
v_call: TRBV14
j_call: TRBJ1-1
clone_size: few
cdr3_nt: TGTGCCAGCAGCCACAGACTGGTCAGCTACACTGAAGCTTTCTTT
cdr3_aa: CASSHRLVSYTEAFF

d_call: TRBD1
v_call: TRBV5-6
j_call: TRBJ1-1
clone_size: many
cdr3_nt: TGCGCCAGCAGCTATTGGACAGGGGGCCAAGCTTTCTTT
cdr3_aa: CASSYWTGGQAFF

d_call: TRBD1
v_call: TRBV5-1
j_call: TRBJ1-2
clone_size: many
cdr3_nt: TGCGCCAGCAGCTCGGGAGGGGGCAGCGGCTACACCTTC
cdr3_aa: CASSSGGGSGYTF

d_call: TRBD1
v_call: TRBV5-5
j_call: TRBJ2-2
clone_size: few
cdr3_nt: TGTGCCAGCAGCCCGTTGAGGACAGGGACGGGGACCGGGGAGCTGTTTTTT
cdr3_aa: CASSPLRTGTGTGELFF

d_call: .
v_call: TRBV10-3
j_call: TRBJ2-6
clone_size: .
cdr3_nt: TGTGCCATCAGTGACTATGTGTTGGGGGCCAACGTCCTGACTTTC
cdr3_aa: CAISDYVLGANVLTF

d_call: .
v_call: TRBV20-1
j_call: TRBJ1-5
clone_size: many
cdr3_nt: TGCAGTGCAGAGGGGATCCCCAATCAGCCCCAGCATTTT
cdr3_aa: CSAEGIPNQPQHF

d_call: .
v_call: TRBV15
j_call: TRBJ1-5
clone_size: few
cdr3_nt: TGTGCCACCAGCTTGGATTACTCTGGATTCAATCAGCCCCAGCATTTT
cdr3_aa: CATSLDYSGFNQPQHF

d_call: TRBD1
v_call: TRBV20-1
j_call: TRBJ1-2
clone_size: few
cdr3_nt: TGCAGTGCTCGGATCGGGACAGGGGTGGGCTACACCTTC
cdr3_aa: CSARIGTGVGYTF

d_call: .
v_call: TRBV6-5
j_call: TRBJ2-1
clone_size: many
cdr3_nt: TGTGCCAGCAGTTACGGTGGTAGCGGAGAGCTTAATACAATGAGGCAGTTCTTC
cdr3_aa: CASSYGGSGELNTMRQFF